Listed here is a single TCR beta chain. This entry belongs to a study of blood T cell repertoires in COVID-19. Study details: Sources were T cells, B-cell-depleted T cells, or PBMCs; the material itself was cDNA or gDNA.

As originally analysed: Amplification of reference gene primers provided the estimated nucleated cell counts. Data came from immunoSEQ multiplex PCR; TCRdb stores just in-frame clones and leaves some out. That table gives V, J and clone size, and the DNA gave D and trimming. The sample has some 150,000 clones; around 82% are singletons. This TCR came from a man aged 60-69 years with active or convalescent COVID-19. The sample comprised peripheral blood.

The CDR3: CASSVGPGKGYEQYF. The CDR3 DNA reads TGTGCCAGCAGCGTAGGTCCAGGGAAGGGCTACGAGCAGTACTTC. The rearrangement joins TRBV9 to TRBJ2-7; D is possibly TRBD1 (5 bases). Trimming stripped 0 bases from V and 3 bases from J, with 13 bases between. The CDR3 is 15 amino acids. Germline values: CDR1 SGDLS, CDR2 YYNGEE.